This record looks at one T cell receptor (beta chain) sequence and its context. The antigen is not known. The data stem from a study of cytomegalovirus exposure and HLA in healthy donors. Study-wide findings and caveats: The authors assumed roughly uniform sequencing depth across donors for presence/absence analyses.

PCR primers comprised 60 Vbeta and 13 Jbeta primers. Sequencing used immunoSEQ multiplex PCR; TCRdb keeps in-frame clones, though not all of them. The sample totals roughly 220,000 clones. The CDR3 loop spans 13 amino acids. J lost 2 bases, V lost 5 bases, and 3 bases had no gene match. CDR1 is SGHRS and CDR2 is YFSETQ in the germline V gene. This TCR was recovered from a girl aged 2 to 10 in good health and CMV-seropositive. The sample comprised PBMCs. This chain joins TRBV5-1 and TRBJ1-1; 7 bases map to TRBD1. The CDR3 loop reads CASRGQINTEAFF. The CDR3 coding sequence is TGCGCCAGCAGGGGACAGATCAACACTGAAGCTTTCTTT.